The 19 T cell receptor beta chains in this list originate from one sample, sequenced in a study of molecular identifiers for immune sequencing clone quantification. One entry per CDR3 protein, called by TCRdb with MiXCR from the PCR reads. The sample lists some 590,000 distinct CDR3 sequences; over 25% were seen once. The sample taken for sequencing was naive CD8+ T cells from blood, with Jurkat cell RNA spiked in. Described subset: FACS-sorted CD8+CD4-CCR7+CD45RA+ naive T cells. Receptors originate from a human donor in good health. Some libraries in this study had Jurkat cell RNA spiked in.

This chain joins TRBV27 and TRBJ2-1; 13 bases align to TRBD2. V lost 1 base, J lost 6 bases, and 9 bases stayed unmatched. The CDR3 sequence is 18 residues long. CDR1 is MNHEY and CDR2 is SMNVEV in the germline V gene (reference sequence). CDR3 sequence (DNA): TGTGCCAGCAGTTTATTAGGGACTAGCGGGACCCCGGGCAATGAGCAGTTCTTC. It specifies CASSLLGTSGTPGNEQFF.

As for this clonotype: This may come from a read error, since a much larger clone is one base off. The chain is built from TRBV7-9 and TRBJ2-2; D is possibly TRBD1 (6 bases). Trimming took off 5 bases at V and 6 bases at J, with 22 bases between the two ends. The CDR3 loop spans 17 amino acids. CDR1 and CDR2 (germline): SEHNR, FQNEAQ (reference sequence). The CDR3, as DNA: TGTGCCAGCAGCCGGGACATATTCCTACGGGACCCCGGGGAGCTGTTTTTT. Encoded protein: CASSRDIFLRDPGELFF.

This clonotype occurred a few times. This chain connects TRBV5-3 to TRBJ2-7; TRBD2 aligns across 9 bases. TRBV5-3 is reported as an ORF; its role is uncertain. V lost 8 bases to trimming and J lost 0 bases; unmatched junction nucleotides: 15. There are 17 residues in the CDR3. CDR3 region: CASSPWSLAGISYEQYF. CDR3 in DNA: TGTGCCAGCAGCCCTTGGAGTCTAGCGGGAATCTCCTACGAGCAGTACTTC.

This clonotype was detected ten times or more. The chain combines TRBV13 with TRBJ2-2; perhaps TRBD1 as D (5 bases). This CDR3 is built from 13 residues. Germline-derived CDR1 and CDR2 are PRHDT and FYEKMQ (reference sequence). The V gene lost 7 bases and the J gene lost 3 bases, with 9 bases spanning the gap. The CDR3 DNA reads TGTGCCAGCAAATCAGGGTACACCGGGGAGCTGTTTTTT. Protein: CASKSGYTGELFF. The full variable domain, rest sourced from reference TRBV13 and TRBJ2-2, is AAGVIQSPRHLIKEKRETATLKCYPIPRHDTVYWYQQGPGQDPQFLISFYEKMQSDKGSIPDRFSAQQFSDYHSELNMSSLELGDSALYFCASKSGYTGELFFGEGSRLTVL.

Many counts were recorded for this clonotype. V and J are TRBV4-1 and TRBJ2-1; weak D call: TRBD2 (6 bases). Germline CDR1 is MGHRA and CDR2 is YSYEKL. The ends were cut back, 0 bases at V and 7 bases at J, with 7 bases in the middle. CDR3 length equals 13 residues. The CDR3 DNA reads TGCGCCAGCAGCCAAGACGGGGGTAATGAGCAGTTCTTC. Translation: CASSQDGGNEQFF.

V and J are TRBV7-9 and TRBJ2-5; the D is unclear. CDR1 and CDR2 (germline): SEHNR, FQNEAQ (reference sequence). The CDR3 consists of 17 residues. The V end was cut by 0 bases, the J end by 1 base, with 15 bases between. This chain's CDR3 is CASSLAEQLYFQETQYF. The CDR3, as DNA: TGTGCCAGCAGCTTAGCCGAGCAGTTATACTTCCAAGAGACCCAGTACTTC.

This clonotype was seen a few times. The chain has TRBV2 and TRBJ1-1; no clear D. Germline loops: CDR1 SNHLY, CDR2 FYNNEI. The CDR3 is 14 residues long. V was cut by 0 bases and J by 3 bases, with 8 bases left in between. Written as DNA, the CDR3 is TGTGCCAGCAGTGAAGCGGTGGGCTACACTGAAGCTTTCTTT. Translating it yields CASSEAVGYTEAFF. Full variable domain (remainder filled in from reference TRBV2 and TRBJ1-1): EPEVTQTPSHQVTQMGQEVILRCVPISNHLYFYWYRQILGQKVEFLVSFYNNEISEKSEIFDDQFSVERPDGSNFTLKIRSTKLEDSAMYFCASSEAVGYTEAFFGQGTRLTVV.

On this clonotype itself: A much larger clone sits a single nucleotide away, making a read error possible. The genes are TRBV30 and TRBJ2-3; maybe TRBD2 (6 bases). Germline V CDR1 and CDR2: GTSNPN, SVGIG (reference sequence). The CDR3 runs 15 residues. The V end was cut by 2 bases, the J end by 0 bases, with 12 bases between. Here the CDR3 reads CAWSYGGVSTDTQYF. CDR3 DNA: TGTGCCTGGAGTTACGGGGGAGTAAGCACAGATACGCAGTATTTT.

This clonotype was seen repeatedly, ten times or more. The chain joins TRBV12-3 or TRBV12-4 to TRBJ1-1; D call uncertain. This CDR3 has 13 residues. V lost 4 bases and J lost 1, with 7 bases in between. Here the CDR3 reads CASSSRPNTEAFF. CDR3 nucleotide sequence: TGTGCCAGCAGTTCCAGGCCGAACACTGAAGCTTTCTTT.

This rearrangement joins TRBV5-6 to TRBJ2-5, with D possibly matching TRBD2 (6 bases). The germline CDR1 and CDR2 sequences are SGHDT and YYEEEE. This CDR3 has 13 residues. V was clipped by 6 bases and J by 4 bases, with 13 bases between them. Here the CDR3 DNA reads TGTGCCAGCATCCCACGGGGGAGAGAGACCCAGTACTTC. It encodes CASIPRGRETQYF. Combining the CDR3 with reference TRBV5-6 and TRBJ2-5 gives the whole variable domain DAGVTQSPTHLIKTRGQQVTLRCSPKSGHDTVSWYQQALGQGPQFIFQYYEEEERQRGNFPDRFSGHQFPNYSSELNVNALLLGDSALYLCASIPRGRETQYFGPGTRLLVL.

This clonotype was picked up a small number of times. The CDR3 here is CASSVVAESSYEQYF. The CDR3 DNA is TGTGCCAGCAGCGTAGTGGCAGAAAGCTCCTACGAGCAGTACTTC. The chain links TRBV9 to TRBJ2-7; D remains unclear. V lost 0 bases and J lost 0, with 10 bases in between. The CDR3 is 15 amino acids. Looked up from germline, CDR1 is SGDLS and CDR2 is YYNGEE.

With regard to this clonotype: The junction differs from germline at one of its ends, possibly a read error. J is TRBJ2-1 and V is TRBV20-1, with 7 bases lining up with TRBD2. This CDR3 is 15 amino acids long. Germline V gives CDR1 DFQATT, CDR2 SNEGSKA (reference sequence). CDR3 sequence: CSTSAELAAYNEQFF. DNA for the CDR3: TGCAGTACTAGCGCAGAGCTAGCGGCTTACAATGAGCAGTTCTTC.

This sequence joins TRBV28 and TRBJ1-6; D call uncertain. The CDR3 has 14 residues. The V and J ends lost 7 bases and 4 bases respectively, with 11 bases between them. Germline loops: CDR1 MDHEN, CDR2 SYDVKM. CDR3 coding DNA: TGTGCCAGCAAGGGTCTAGGGTATAATTCACCCCTCCACTTT. It is translated as CASKGLGYNSPLHF.

This clonotype appeared once. The genes are TRBV12-3 or TRBV12-4 and TRBJ1-4; D might be TRBD1 (5 bases). This CDR3 contains 14 residues. V dropped 9 bases and J dropped 9 bases, with 20 bases sitting between them. The CDR3 region is CARRAGTAQQKLFF. DNA of the CDR3: TGTGCCAGGAGGGCCGGGACGGCCCAACAAAAACTGTTTTTT.

V gene TRBV3-1 combines with J gene TRBJ2-1; D is possibly TRBD2 (5 bases). Trimming pared 10 bases from V and 0 bases from J, leaving 13 bases between. The CDR3 consists of 14 residues. Germline V gene data show CDR1 as LGHDT and CDR2 as YNNKEL (reference sequence). CDR3 region: CATTDSSSYNEQFF. In nucleotides, the CDR3 is TGTGCCACAACGGACTCGAGCTCCTACAATGAGCAGTTCTTC.

J is TRBJ2-1 and V is TRBV11-2, with 10 bases lining up with TRBD2. Germline CDR1 SGHAT, CDR2 FQNNGV. The CDR3 covers 16 residues. V trimming: 5 bases; J trimming: 2 bases; junction bases outside the gene matches: 6. The CDR3 bases are TGTGCCAGCAGCCGGTTTAGCGGGGGGCCCTACAATGAGCAGTTCTTC. Its protein product is CASSRFSGGPYNEQFF.

Note on this clonotype: The junction departs from germline at one end; a sequencing error may be responsible. The chain combines TRBV28 with TRBJ1-1; D gene ambiguous. Per germline, CDR1 MDHEN and CDR2 SYDVKM. The CDR3 length is 15 residues. Here the CDR3 reads CAGSLSWGGGTEAFF. The CDR3 DNA follows: TGTGCCGGCAGTTTATCTTGGGGTGGTGGGACTGAAGCTTTCTTT.

The V gene is TRBV4-1, the J gene TRBJ2-5; TRBD1 might be the D (6 bases). The germline gives CDR1 MGHRA, CDR2 YSYEKL. The V end lost 0 bases, the J end lost 0 bases, and 14 bases lay between the germline ends. The CDR3 is 17 amino acids. CDR3 amino acids: CASSQDPRGAYQETQYF. In nucleotides, the CDR3 is TGCGCCAGCAGCCAAGACCCCAGGGGCGCTTACCAAGAGACCCAGTACTTC.

This clonotype was observed a few times. The chain recombines TRBV9 with TRBJ2-7; 11 positions agree with TRBD2. Germline V lookup: CDR1 SGDLS, CDR2 YYNGEE. V lost 4 bases to trimming and J lost 3 bases; unmatched junction nucleotides: 12. This CDR3 spans 17 amino acids. The CDR3 DNA follows: TGTGCCAGCAGCCCCACCGGGACTAGCGGAAAATTCTACGAGCAGTACTTC. Protein: CASSPTGTSGKFYEQYF. The full variable domain, rest sourced from reference TRBV9 and TRBJ2-7, is DSGVTQTPKHLITATGQRVTLRCSPRSGDLSVYWYQQSLDQGLQFLIQYYNGEERAKGNILERFSAQQFPDLHSELNLSSLELGDSALYFCASSPTGTSGKFYEQYFGPGTRLTVT.